This TCR beta chain was captured by sequencing in a study of cytomegalovirus exposure and HLA in healthy donors. Study overall: Inside one of the first data releases sat around 85 million unique TCRs taken from HLA-typed donors. Out of approximately 400 genotyped donors, about 81% belonged to the Caucasian-associated ancestry cluster.

PCR primers comprised 60 Vbeta and 13 Jbeta primers. Libraries were prepared by immunoSEQ multiplex PCR; TCRdb keeps only in-frame clonotypes and omits some of them. Of approximately 170,000 clones in the sample, around 80% were seen once. Whole-study results and caveats: Other equally common chains were less clonally expanded than HLA-associated TCR beta chains, a later analysis showed.

Trimming shortened V by 0 bases and J by 2 bases, and 3 bases separated the two germline ends. The CDR3 covers 13 residues. Germline V lookup: CDR1 LGHNA, CDR2 YSLEER. The table lists this clone with a few counts. Its matching antigen is unknown. The sample was PBMCs. The chain couples TRBV4-3 to TRBJ2-3; no clear D. This sequence was found in a middle-aged woman in good health and CMV-seropositive. CDR3 amino acids: CASSQDHTDTQYF. In nucleotides, the CDR3 is TGCGCCAGCAGCCAAGACCACACAGATACGCAGTATTTT.